A single sample gave rise to the 13 T cell receptor beta chains below, sequenced in a study of CD8 T cells in Susac syndrome. Random hexamers were used to reverse transcribe an amount of roughly 0.45 to 1 ug RNA. Via MiXCR, TCRdb re-called the immunoSEQ multiplex PCR reads, giving one row per CDR3 protein. Of about 80,000 distinct CDR3 sequences in the sample, 85% to 95% were seen once. Material for sequencing was CD8+ T cells from PBMCs. The origin of the receptors is a human donor in good health.

The chain joins TRBV20-1 to TRBJ2-3, with D perhaps TRBD2 (6 bases). This CDR3 is 13 amino acids long. Between the trimmed V and J ends, which lost 6 bases and 7 bases, there was a span of 17 bases. Germline-derived CDR1 and CDR2 are DFQATT and SNEGSKA (reference sequence). The CDR3 nucleotides are TGCAGTGCGGGCGGCGGGAAAACAAATACGCAGTATTTT. This codes for CSAGGGKTNTQYF.

The count of this clonotype is one. The chain carries TRBV28 and TRBJ2-6; TRBD2 is a possible D gene (6 bases). Trimming shortened V by 5 bases and J by 6 bases, and 17 bases separated the two germline ends. Germline V lookup: CDR1 MDHEN, CDR2 SYDVKM. The CDR3 spans 16 residues. CDR3 DNA: TGTGCCAGCAGTCTCCTATGGGGCGGGGAGGCCAACGTCCTGACTTTC. It yields the protein CASSLLWGGEANVLTF.

The V call is TRBV6-5, the J call TRBJ2-2; TRBD1 matches at 9 bases. With V trimmed by 5 bases and J by 7 bases, 8 bases remained unmatched. In germline, CDR1 is MNHEY, CDR2 SVGAGI. The CDR3 loop spans 15 amino acids. CDR3 protein: CASSIGQGISGELFF. Here the CDR3 DNA reads TGTGCCAGCAGTATCGGACAGGGGATTAGCGGGGAGCTGTTTTTT.

The V call is TRBV18, the J call TRBJ2-3, with 12 bases fitting TRBD2. The germline V gene encodes CDR1 KGHSH and CDR2 LQKENI. After removal of 3 bases from V and 2 bases from J, the junction contained 3 bases not matched to a gene. The CDR3 is made up of 16 amino acids. Here the CDR3 DNA reads TGTGCCAGCTCACCCACTAGCGGGAGGATCACAGATACGCAGTATTTT. It codes for CASSPTSGRITDTQYF. Full variable domain (missing parts from reference TRBV18 and TRBJ2-3): NAGVMQNPRHLVRRRGQEARLRCSPMKGHSHVYWYRQLPEEGLKFMVYLQKENIIDESGMPKERFSAEFPKEGPSILRIQQVVRGDSAAYFCASSPTSGRITDTQYFGPGTRLTVL.

V usage is TRBV19 and J usage is TRBJ2-2, with 7 bases aligning to TRBD1. CDR1 and CDR2 (germline): LNHDA, SQIVND (reference sequence). This CDR3 is built from 15 residues. Trimming removed 8 bases from V and 3 bases from J; junction bases left unmatched: 9. This CDR3 reads CASQQGPLHTGELFF. In nucleotides, the CDR3 is TGTGCCAGTCAACAGGGGCCCCTGCACACCGGGGAGCTGTTTTTT. Looking up the rest from reference TRBV19 and TRBJ2-2 gives the full variable domain: DGGITQSPKYLFRKEGQNVTLSCEQNLNHDAMYWYRQDPGQGLRLIYYSQIVNDFQKGDIAEGYSVSREKKESFPLTVTSAQKNPTAFYLCASQQGPLHTGELFFGEGSRLTVL.

The chain is built from TRBV2 and TRBJ2-7, with TRBD2 identical over 7 bases. This CDR3 is built from 13 residues. CDR1 and CDR2 from the germline V gene are SNHLY and FYNNEI. V trimming: 6 bases; J trimming: 2 bases; junction bases outside the gene matches: 4. CDR3 residues: CASRGRGPYEQYF. The CDR3 DNA reads as TGTGCCAGCAGGGGGAGGGGCCCCTACGAGCAGTACTTC.

The chain couples TRBV18 to TRBJ1-1; D perhaps matches TRBD1 (6 bases). V shed 3 bases and J shed 11 bases, with 13 bases lying between them. The CDR3 loop spans 12 amino acids. Germline CDR1 KGHSH, CDR2 LQKENI. The CDR3 is CASSPGGDRAFF. Here the CDR3 DNA reads TGTGCCAGCTCACCGGGAGGAGACAGGGCTTTCTTT.

This sequence joins TRBV5-1 and TRBJ1-5; no clear D. CDR3 size: 13 residues. V dropped 3 bases and J dropped 5 bases, with 9 bases sitting between them. CDR1 SGHRS and CDR2 YFSETQ come from the germline V gene. The CDR3, as DNA: TGCGCCAGCAGCTCTTCGCCCCATCAGCCCCAGCATTTT. It is translated as CASSSSPHQPQHF.

J is TRBJ2-7 and V is TRBV5-1, with TRBD2 matching over 8 bases. The V and J ends lost 3 bases and 2 bases, in that order; junction bases with no gene match: 10. Germline lookup yields CDR1 SGHRS and CDR2 YFSETQ. The CDR3 loop spans 16 amino acids. CDR3 region: CASSSQLAAMPYEQYV. The DNA of the CDR3 is TGCGCCAGCAGCTCACAACTAGCGGCCATGCCCTACGAGCAGTACGTC.

The CDR3 reads CATSDPDSYNEQFF. The CDR3 nucleotides read TGTGCCACCAGTGATCCTGACAGCTACAATGAGCAGTTCTTC. The rearrangement joins TRBV24-1 to TRBJ2-1; D possibly corresponds to TRBD1 (5 bases). The CDR3 totals 14 residues. Trimming took off 3 bases at V and 3 bases at J, with 8 bases between the two ends. Germline V gene lookup returns CDR1 KGHDR and CDR2 SFDVKD.

This clonotype was seen a single time. This chain connects TRBV9 to TRBJ2-3, with 9 bases that match TRBD1. Trimming took 3 bases from V and 2 from J; bases not matched to a gene: 13. This CDR3 is 18 amino acids long. Germline V CDR1 and CDR2: SGDLS, YYNGEE. CDR3 sequence: CASSGSLTGGAHTDTQYF. The CDR3 nucleotides read TGTGCCAGCAGCGGCTCACTCACAGGGGGCGCCCACACAGATACGCAGTATTTT.

The chain carries TRBV20-1 and TRBJ2-7; no definite D call. Trimming left V 0 bases short and J 2 bases short, with 8 bases between. This CDR3 comprises 13 residues. The germline CDR1 and CDR2 sequences are DFQATT and SNEGSKA (reference sequence). The CDR3 DNA follows: TGCAGTGCTAGAGATTCCGAAGCCTACGAGCAGTACTTC. Its protein is CSARDSEAYEQYF.

The chain combines TRBV20-1 with TRBJ2-7, with D perhaps matching TRBD1 or TRBD2 (5 bases each). Germline V lookup: CDR1 DFQATT, CDR2 SNEGSKA (reference sequence). There are 14 residues in the CDR3. Trimming stripped 1 base from V and 0 bases from J, with 10 bases between. The CDR3 nucleotides read TGCAGTGCTAGAGCCTGGGGGAGCTCCTACGAGCAGTACGTC. This translates into CSARAWGSSYEQYV.